Below, 26 T cell receptor beta chains from the same sample are listed, as sequenced in a study of response to subunit inactivated influenza vaccine. Using its own MiXCR run on the RT-PCR reads, TCRdb lists one record per CDR3 protein. The sample lists over 150,000 distinct CDR3 sequences, approximately 15% occurring once. The source material was CD8+ T cells sorted from PBMCs, sampled less than 6 days after vaccination. The receptor set was obtained from a man in his fifties who received an inactivated influenza vaccine.

V gene TRBV12-3 or TRBV12-4 combines with J gene TRBJ2-1; D unclear. This CDR3 comprises 12 residues. Trimming cost V 5 bases and J 7 bases, with 9 bases left between them. The CDR3, as DNA: TGTGCCAGCAGTCGTCTCGGGAATGAGCAGTTCTTC. Encoded protein: CASSRLGNEQFF.

This clonotype was found a few times. The rearrangement joins TRBV13 to TRBJ2-6; D is undetermined. Trimming pared 6 bases from V and 0 bases from J, leaving 9 bases between. The CDR3 runs to 15 residues. In germline, CDR1 is PRHDT, CDR2 FYEKMQ (reference sequence). This CDR3 reads CASSPMNSGANVLTF. The DNA for the CDR3 is TGTGCCAGCAGTCCCATGAACTCTGGGGCCAACGTCCTGACTTTC.

This clonotype was counted many times. This chain links TRBV29-1 with TRBJ1-2, with TRBD1 as a possible D gene (6 bases). Trimming pared 6 bases from V and 2 bases from J, leaving 16 bases between. CDR1 and CDR2 from the germline V gene are SQVTM and ANQGSEA. CDR3 length: 14 amino acids. The CDR3: CSVGRGQVNYGYTF. The CDR3 DNA reads as TGCAGCGTGGGTCGGGGACAAGTAAACTATGGCTACACCTTC.

The chain recombines TRBV7-8 with TRBJ2-1; TRBD2 agrees at 9 bases. This CDR3 spans 15 amino acids. V lost 5 bases to trimming and J lost 8 bases; unmatched junction nucleotides: 10. Germline-derived CDR1 and CDR2 are SGHVS and FQNEAQ. Here the CDR3 reads CASSPWREGPHEQFF. The CDR3 DNA reads TGTGCCAGCAGCCCGTGGCGGGAGGGGCCCCATGAGCAGTTCTTC.

This clonotype was seen only a few times. V and J are TRBV5-1 and TRBJ2-2; no clear D. Per germline, CDR1 SGHRS and CDR2 YFSETQ. The CDR3 sequence is 17 residues long. V was pared by 0 bases and J by 4 bases, with 16 bases between. The chain's CDR3 is CASSLVQRLSPTGELFF. In DNA, the CDR3 is TGCGCCAGCAGCTTGGTTCAGAGATTATCCCCCACCGGGGAGCTGTTTTTT. The variable domain in full, completed from reference TRBV5-1 and TRBJ2-2, reads KAGVTQTPRYLIKTRGQQVTLSCSPISGHRSVSWYQQTPGQGLQFLFEYFSETQRNKGNFPGRFSGRQFSNSRSEMNVSTLELGDSALYLCASSLVQRLSPTGELFFGEGSRLTVL.

This clonotype was seen a handful of times. V and J are TRBV11-2 and TRBJ2-3, with TRBD2 matching 8 bases. Germline V gene data show CDR1 as SGHAT and CDR2 as FQNNGV. J gave up 2 bases and V 1 base, and 2 bases lay outside the gene matches. This CDR3 is built from 15 residues. The CDR3 DNA follows: TGTGCCAGCAGCTTAGGCGGGAGGCCCACAGATACGCAGTATTTT. It codes for CASSLGGRPTDTQYF.

This clonotype was recorded at least ten times. V and J are TRBV27 and TRBJ2-7, with D perhaps TRBD2 (5 bases). The CDR3 sequence is 13 residues long. The V end lost 6 bases, the J end lost 4 bases, and 13 bases lay between the germline ends. Looked up from germline, CDR1 is MNHEY and CDR2 is SMNVEV (reference sequence). CDR3 coding DNA: TGTGCCAGCAGCCCCGGGGTTAGTTACGAGCAGTACTTC. It translates to CASSPGVSYEQYF.

This rearrangement joins TRBV7-6 to TRBJ2-7, with 12 nucleotides matching TRBD1. Unmatched junction bases numbered 6, after V lost 4 bases and J lost 5 bases. Germline V lookup: CDR1 SGHVS, CDR2 FNYEAQ. This CDR3 contains 15 residues. For the CDR3, the DNA is TGTGCCAGCAGCTCCGAGGGGACAGGGGGCGACGAGCAGTACTTC. Its translation: CASSSEGTGGDEQYF.

This clonotype appeared a few times. The CDR3 region has the DNA TGCGCCAGCAGCCAACCGCCGACTAGCGACTACGAGCAGTACTTC. This translates into CASSQPPTSDYEQYF. The J gene is TRBJ2-7, the V gene TRBV4-3, with TRBD2 matching 8 bases. V lost 2 bases, J lost 3 bases, and 6 bases stayed unmatched. Germline CDR1 LGHNA, CDR2 YSLEER. This CDR3 comprises 15 residues.

This chain connects TRBV7-9 to TRBJ2-5; 9 bases align to TRBD2. From germline, CDR1 is SEHNR and CDR2 FQNEAQ (reference sequence). The CDR3 loop spans 16 amino acids. V dropped 4 bases and J dropped 5; count of bases not matched to a gene: 11. CDR3 loop: CASSSSSGSSMETQYF. Written as DNA, the CDR3 is TGTGCCAGCAGCTCCAGTAGCGGGAGCTCTATGGAGACCCAGTACTTC.

This clonotype was found many times. The chain has TRBV14 and TRBJ2-3; D is possibly TRBD2 (5 bases). The CDR3 is 17 amino acids. V lost 3 bases, J lost 2 bases, and 18 bases lay in between. Germline V lookup: CDR1 SGHDN, CDR2 FVKESK. CDR3 loop: CASSQRGGLPYTDTQYF. CDR3 sequence (DNA): TGTGCCAGCAGCCAGAGAGGCGGGTTACCCTACACAGATACGCAGTATTTT. The full variable domain, rest sourced from reference TRBV14 and TRBJ2-3, is EAGVTQFPSHSVIEKGQTVTLRCDPISGHDNLYWYRRVMGKEIKFLLHFVKESKQDESGMPNNRFLAERTGGTYSTLKVQPAELEDSGVYFCASSQRGGLPYTDTQYFGPGTRLTVL.

This clonotype has just a few counts. V usage is TRBV24-1 and J usage is TRBJ2-3; D ambiguous. CDR1 KGHDR and CDR2 SFDVKD come from the germline V gene. The germline V and J ends were trimmed by 2 bases and 4 bases, with 9 bases remaining between them. CDR3 size: 14 residues. In nucleotides, the CDR3 is TGTGCCACCAGTGATTGGCCCCGGTCAGATACGCAGTATTTT. Translating it yields CATSDWPRSDTQYF.

This clonotype appeared a few times. The gene calls are TRBV3-1 and TRBJ2-1; the match to TRBD1 covers 7 bases. CDR1 is LGHDT, CDR2 YNNKEL, per germline (reference sequence). Trimming at V came to 4 bases and at J to 8 bases, leaving 11 bases not matched to a gene. The CDR3 is 15 amino acids. Written as DNA, the CDR3 is TGTGCCAGCAGCCTGGGGACAGACCTTGGGTATGAGCAGTTCTTC. This gives the protein CASSLGTDLGYEQFF.

This clonotype was counted only a few times. The chain carries TRBV28 and TRBJ2-7; 8 nucleotides match TRBD1. J was trimmed by 2 bases and V by 7 bases; bases with no gene match: 7. Germline V gene lookup returns CDR1 MDHEN and CDR2 SYDVKM. The CDR3 runs to 14 residues. The CDR3 loop is CASTLGQGPYEQYF. DNA for the CDR3: TGTGCCAGCACTCTCGGACAGGGCCCCTACGAGCAGTACTTC.

This clonotype showed up just a few times. The rearrangement uses TRBV12-3 or TRBV12-4 and TRBJ1-1; no firm D call. The CDR3 has 13 residues. Between the trimmed V and J ends, which lost 7 bases and 6 bases, there was a span of 15 bases. The DNA for the CDR3 is TGTGCCAGCACCCGGACGGCCGGGGCTGAAGCTTTCTTT. It yields the protein CASTRTAGAEAFF.

This clonotype has just one count. The chain carries TRBV6-2 or TRBV6-3 and TRBJ2-3; 13 bases are shared with TRBD2. The CDR3 extends over 17 amino acids. V lost 6 bases to trimming and J lost 6 bases; unmatched junction nucleotides: 12. CDR1 and CDR2 from the germline V gene are MNHEY and SVGEGT. The CDR3 loop reads CASSEGLAGIGRDTQYF. CDR3 DNA sequence: TGTGCCAGCAGCGAGGGACTAGCGGGGATCGGGCGGGATACGCAGTATTTT.

DNA of the CDR3: TGCAGTCTCGTGGGTAGGAGTCGTGCCACAGATACGCAGTATTTT. Protein product: CSLVGRSRATDTQYF. This chain joins TRBV20-1 and TRBJ2-3; no definite D call. The CDR3 length is 15 residues. Germline V gene sequence: CDR1 DFQATT, CDR2 SNEGSKA (reference sequence). V was cut by 8 bases and J by 2 bases, with 20 bases left in between.

A few counts support this clonotype. The chain has TRBV12-3 or TRBV12-4 and TRBJ2-1; the match to TRBD1 covers 7 bases. V lost 6 bases to trimming and J lost 1 base; unmatched junction nucleotides: 3. This CDR3 region has 14 residues. The CDR3 DNA sequence: TGTGCCAGCAGATTGACAGGGTCCTACAATGAGCAGTTCTTC. It translates to CASRLTGSYNEQFF.

The J gene is TRBJ2-2, the V gene TRBV14; tentatively, D is TRBD1 or TRBD2 (6 bases each). V was trimmed by 0 bases and J by 8 bases, leaving 10 bases between them. The CDR3 has 14 amino acids. Looked up from germline, CDR1 is SGHDN and CDR2 is FVKESK. The CDR3 nucleotides read TGTGCCAGCAGCCAAGAACAGGGAGGAGGGGAGCTGTTTTTT. Residues: CASSQEQGGGELFF.

This chain joins TRBV7-8 and TRBJ2-1; no definite D call. The length of the CDR3 is 17 residues. The germline CDR1 and CDR2 sequences are SGHVS and FQNEAQ. V lost 2 bases, J lost 5 bases, and 19 bases lay in between. DNA for the CDR3: TGTGCCAGCAGCTTAAGTCGTCCCGTAGGCCACAACAATGAGCAGTTCTTC. Its translation is CASSLSRPVGHNNEQFF.

This clonotype appeared a few times. The chain combines TRBV20-1 with TRBJ2-7; 9 bases line up with TRBD2. V was pared by 3 bases and J by 1 base, with 4 bases of the junction left unmatched. This CDR3 contains 14 residues. Germline values: CDR1 DFQATT, CDR2 SNEGSKA (reference sequence). CDR3 in amino acids: CSASRLAGSYEQYF. The CDR3 DNA sequence: TGCAGTGCTAGTCGGCTAGCGGGATCCTACGAGCAGTACTTC.

This clonotype occurred a few times. V gene TRBV4-2 combines with J gene TRBJ2-3, with D possibly TRBD2 on 5 matching bases. Germline CDR1 LGHNA, CDR2 YNFKEQ. Trimming stripped 0 bases from V and 2 bases from J, with 15 bases between. The CDR3 is made up of 17 amino acids. CDR3 loop: CASSQERVSANTDTQYF. CDR3 nucleotide sequence: TGTGCCAGCAGCCAAGAAAGGGTTAGCGCAAACACAGATACGCAGTATTTT.

This chain links TRBV15 with TRBJ1-1; D perhaps matches TRBD1 (6 bases). Germline lookup yields CDR1 LNHNV and CDR2 YYDKDF (reference sequence). The CDR3 has 15 amino acids. V shed 3 bases and J shed 0 bases, with 11 bases lying between them. Here the CDR3 DNA reads TGTGCCACCAGCAGGGTCAGGGGCATGAACACTGAAGCTTTCTTT. It encodes CATSRVRGMNTEAFF.

The chain couples TRBV6-2 or TRBV6-3 to TRBJ2-2; D remains ambiguous. The ends were cut back, 7 bases at V and 2 bases at J, with 23 bases in the middle. This CDR3 spans 18 amino acids. CDR1 and CDR2 from the germline V gene are MNHEY and SVGEGT. The CDR3 region is CASTYNIKQAPNTGELFF. In DNA, the CDR3 is TGTGCCAGCACATATAATATAAAGCAGGCCCCAAACACCGGGGAGCTGTTTTTT.

This clonotype was recorded at least ten times. V and J are TRBV24-1 and TRBJ2-5; the match to TRBD1 covers 9 bases. The CDR3 sequence is 16 residues long. V lost 4 bases to trimming and J lost 5 bases; unmatched junction nucleotides: 10. Germline V gene sequence: CDR1 KGHDR, CDR2 SFDVKD. CDR3 loop: CATSEAPGQGWETQYF. The DNA for the CDR3 is TGTGCCACCAGTGAGGCACCGGGACAGGGATGGGAGACCCAGTACTTC.

The V and J genes are TRBV9 and TRBJ1-2, with D hard to call. The CDR3 runs 13 residues. Trimming took 3 bases from V and 6 from J, leaving 12 bases between them. The germline gives CDR1 SGDLS, CDR2 YYNGEE. The CDR3 nucleotides are TGTGCCAGCAGCGGGCAGACGAGGGATGGCTACACCTTC. Translated, it gives CASSGQTRDGYTF.